This T cell receptor beta chain was observed in a study of T-cell reconstitution after alpha-beta-depleted transplantation in children. CDR3 length equals 16 residues. V was pared by 1 base and J by 5 bases, with 7 bases of the junction left unmatched. Germline V lookup: CDR1 DFQATT, CDR2 SNEGSKA (reference sequence). Study-wide results and caveats: Surviving recipient cells, namely T cells and thymic progenitors, were the source of high day-60 TCRbeta diversity in some patients.

TCRbeta library preparation incorporated unique molecular identifiers. TCRdb used MiXCR to reprocess the PCR reads, holding one entry per CDR3 protein. The sample lists almost 600,000 distinct CDR3 sequences, 25% to 30% seen once, with about 35% in the top ten. This clonotype turned up a few times. Its antigen remains unknown. This sequence joins TRBV20-1 and TRBJ2-2; 10 bases are a match to TRBD2. The sequence was collected from a boy less than two years old with Wiskott-Aldrich syndrome, due to receive a stem cell transplant. The material was PBMCs, obtained before TCRalphabeta/CD19-depleted stem cell transplant. The CDR3 DNA is TGCAGTGCTAGAGGTCCGGGACTAGCGAGAACCGGGGAGCTGTTTTTT. It specifies CSARGPGLARTGELFF.